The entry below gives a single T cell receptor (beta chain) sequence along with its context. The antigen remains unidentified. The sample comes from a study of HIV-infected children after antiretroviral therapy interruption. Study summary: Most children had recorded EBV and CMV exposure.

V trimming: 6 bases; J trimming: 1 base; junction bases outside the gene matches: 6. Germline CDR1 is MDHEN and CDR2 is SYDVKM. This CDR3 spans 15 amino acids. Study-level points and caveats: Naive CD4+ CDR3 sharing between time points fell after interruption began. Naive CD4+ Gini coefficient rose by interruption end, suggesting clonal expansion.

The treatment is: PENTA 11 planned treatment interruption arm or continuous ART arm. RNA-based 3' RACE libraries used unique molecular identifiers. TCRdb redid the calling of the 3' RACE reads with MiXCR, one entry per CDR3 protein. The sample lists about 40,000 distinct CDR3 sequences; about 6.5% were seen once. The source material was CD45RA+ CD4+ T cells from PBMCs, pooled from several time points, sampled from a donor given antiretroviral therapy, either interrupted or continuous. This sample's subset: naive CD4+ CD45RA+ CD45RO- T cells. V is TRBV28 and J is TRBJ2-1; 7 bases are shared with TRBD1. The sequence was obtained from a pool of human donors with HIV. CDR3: CASSSPGQSYNEQFF. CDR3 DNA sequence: TGTGCCAGCAGCTCGCCGGGACAGTCCTACAATGAGCAGTTCTTC.